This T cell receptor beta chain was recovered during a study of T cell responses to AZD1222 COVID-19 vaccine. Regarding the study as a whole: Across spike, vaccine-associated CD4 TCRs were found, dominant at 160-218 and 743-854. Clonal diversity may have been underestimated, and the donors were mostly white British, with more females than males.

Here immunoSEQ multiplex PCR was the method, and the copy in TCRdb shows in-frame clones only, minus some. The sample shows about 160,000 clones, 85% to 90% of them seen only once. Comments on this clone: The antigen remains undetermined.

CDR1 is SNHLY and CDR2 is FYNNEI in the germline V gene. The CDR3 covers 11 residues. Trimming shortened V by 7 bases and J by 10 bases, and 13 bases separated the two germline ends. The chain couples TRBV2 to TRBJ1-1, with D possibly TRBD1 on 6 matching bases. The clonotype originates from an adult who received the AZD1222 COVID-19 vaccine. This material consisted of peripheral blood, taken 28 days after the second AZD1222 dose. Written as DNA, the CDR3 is TGTGCCAGCACCGACAGGTTCGGAGCTTTCTTT. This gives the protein CASTDRFGAFF.